The rows below give T cell receptor beta chains drawn from one sample of a study of cytomegalovirus exposure and HLA in healthy donors. The assay was immunoSEQ multiplex PCR, and TCRdb's table has in-frame clones only and misses some. The data contain some 200,000 clones, about 93% of them singletons. The sample consisted of PBMCs. These receptors were obtained from a woman in her late teens or twenties in good health and CMV-seronegative. Each CDR3 is given without its conserved first and last residue. A clone size is listed for some rows: how often the clone was seen (once, few, many), or a class if it is expanded.

>-|TRBV7-8|TRBJ1-2
ASSLAYRGHGYT
>-|TRBV6-1|TRBJ1-6
ASSQNGGSNSPLH
>once|TRBV19|TRBJ2-7
ASSIYAGSYEQY
>once|TRBV7-9|TRBJ2-2
ASSPTPGPGELF
>-|TRBV6-1|TRBJ2-1
ASSLTGGDEQF
>-|TRBV6-5|TRBJ2-7
ASSPGRSEQY
>-|TRBV5-4|TRBJ2-5
ASSSGQGDVGETQY
>-|TRBV11-3|TRBJ1-2
ASSHVNNYGYT
>-|TRBV28|TRBJ1-1
ASRPTVGITEAF
>once|TRBV5-6|TRBJ2-5
ASSAGSQETQY
>-|TRBV2|TRBJ2-2
ASSFRLAGGELF
>-|TRBV11-1|TRBJ2-4
ASSLTGDSFNIQY
>-|TRBV9|TRBJ2-3
ASSVGVGGTDTQY
>-|TRBV5-6|TRBJ2-1
ASRRGLAGYNEQF
>-|TRBV7-7|TRBJ2-3
ASSLSTVTDTQY
>-|TRBV11-2|TRBJ1-1
ASSSTGTGFRSEAF
>-|TRBV6-6|TRBJ2-5
ASSYSHPGLWETQY